The TCR beta chain under discussion was sequenced for a study of blood T cell repertoires in COVID-19. At the level of the study: Researchers got acute and convalescent COVID-19 samples from the United States, Italy and Spain. The cDNA or gDNA used as material had been derived from T cells, B-cell-depleted T cells, or PBMCs.

The germline gives CDR1 MNHEY, CDR2 SVGAGI. The CDR3 totals 13 residues. The J segment lost 7 bases and the V segment lost 0 bases, leaving 2 bases of the junction unmatched. This clone was detected once. How the authors handled the data: Amplification of reference gene primers provided the estimated nucleated cell counts. The assay was immunoSEQ multiplex PCR, and TCRdb's table has in-frame clones only and misses some. That table is the source of V, J and clone size, and D and trimming were worked out from the DNA. The sample shows about 250,000 clones, 83% of them seen only once. Sequenced: peripheral blood. The chain employs TRBV6-5 and TRBJ1-2, with 7 nucleotides matching TRBD1. This sequence was found in a human donor in a cohort sampled during active COVID-19. The CDR3 is CASSYSRGLGYTF. CDR3 DNA: TGTGCCAGCAGTTACTCGAGGGGGCTTGGCTACACCTTC.